This T cell receptor beta chain was obtained from a study of blood T cell repertoires in COVID-19. Study processing details: Amplification from reference gene primers served as the basis for estimated nucleated cell counts. Only in-frame clones appear in the TCRdb table, and some are missing; sequencing was by immunoSEQ multiplex PCR. Clonal size and the V and J genes are those of that table, whereas D and trimming came from the DNA. This table holds 170,000 or so clones, almost 80% found once. Germline values: CDR1 MNHNY, CDR2 SVGAGI (reference sequence). The CDR3 length is 14 residues. V was trimmed by 6 bases and J by 4 bases, leaving 16 bases between them.

Specimen: peripheral blood. The clonotype was recovered from a woman in her 70s with acute or convalescent COVID-19. The chain links TRBV6-6 to TRBJ2-7, with TRBD2 as a possible D gene (6 bases). The CDR3 DNA sequence: TGTGCCAGCAGAAACACGGGAGACTCGTACGAGCAGTACTTC. Protein: CASRNTGDSYEQYF.